This T cell receptor (beta chain) originates from a study of PD-1 blockade in classical Hodgkin lymphoma. Notes on the study in general: Newly diagnosed patients reportedly trailed healthy donors in baseline TCR diversity. Why repertoires differed is undefined; disease activity or prior therapy possibly contributed.

The time point: newly diagnosed, previously untreated cHL patient sample. Negative selection with magnetic separation was used to purify CD4+ T cells from thawed PBMCs. PBMCs representing newly diagnosed, untreated classical Hodgkin lymphoma functioned as the comparison. Notes on this clone: What it binds is not known.

The V segment lost 0 bases and the J segment 4 bases; nucleotides outside the gene matches: 7. Per germline, CDR1 SGHRS and CDR2 YFSETQ. CDR3 length: 17 amino acids. Sequencing was performed with immunoSEQ multiplex PCR; in TCRdb, only in-frame clones are kept and a portion is missing. This table holds some 21,000 clones, approximately 82% found once. Material: CD4+ T cells from blood. The TCR comes from a human donor with classical Hodgkin lymphoma. The chain carries TRBV5-1 and TRBJ2-5; 12 positions agree with TRBD1. CDR3 amino acids: CASSLDGTGGLRETQYF. CDR3 DNA: TGCGCCAGCAGCTTGGATGGGACAGGGGGCCTGCGAGAGACCCAGTACTTC. Filled out from reference TRBV5-1 and TRBJ2-5, the complete variable domain reads KAGVTQTPRYLIKTRGQQVTLSCSPISGHRSVSWYQQTPGQGLQFLFEYFSETQRNKGNFPGRFSGRQFSNSRSEMNVSTLELGDSALYLCASSLDGTGGLRETQYFGPGTRLLVL.